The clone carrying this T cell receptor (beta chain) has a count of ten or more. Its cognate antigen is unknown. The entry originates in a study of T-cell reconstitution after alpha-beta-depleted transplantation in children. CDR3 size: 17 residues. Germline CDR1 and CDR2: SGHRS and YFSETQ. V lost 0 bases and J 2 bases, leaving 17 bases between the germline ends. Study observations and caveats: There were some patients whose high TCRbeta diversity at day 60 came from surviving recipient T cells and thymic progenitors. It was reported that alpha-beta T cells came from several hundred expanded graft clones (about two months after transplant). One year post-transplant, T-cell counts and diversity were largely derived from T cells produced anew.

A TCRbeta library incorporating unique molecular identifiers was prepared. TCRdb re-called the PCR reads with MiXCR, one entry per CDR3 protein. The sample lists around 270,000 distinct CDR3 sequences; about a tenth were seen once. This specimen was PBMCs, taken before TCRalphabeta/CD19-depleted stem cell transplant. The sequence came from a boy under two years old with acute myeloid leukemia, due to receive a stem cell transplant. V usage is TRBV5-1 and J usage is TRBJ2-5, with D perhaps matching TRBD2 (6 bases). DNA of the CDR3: TGCGCCAGCAGCTTGGGTGACAGTCCGGGGGATCAAGAGACCCAGTACTTC. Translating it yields CASSLGDSPGDQETQYF.